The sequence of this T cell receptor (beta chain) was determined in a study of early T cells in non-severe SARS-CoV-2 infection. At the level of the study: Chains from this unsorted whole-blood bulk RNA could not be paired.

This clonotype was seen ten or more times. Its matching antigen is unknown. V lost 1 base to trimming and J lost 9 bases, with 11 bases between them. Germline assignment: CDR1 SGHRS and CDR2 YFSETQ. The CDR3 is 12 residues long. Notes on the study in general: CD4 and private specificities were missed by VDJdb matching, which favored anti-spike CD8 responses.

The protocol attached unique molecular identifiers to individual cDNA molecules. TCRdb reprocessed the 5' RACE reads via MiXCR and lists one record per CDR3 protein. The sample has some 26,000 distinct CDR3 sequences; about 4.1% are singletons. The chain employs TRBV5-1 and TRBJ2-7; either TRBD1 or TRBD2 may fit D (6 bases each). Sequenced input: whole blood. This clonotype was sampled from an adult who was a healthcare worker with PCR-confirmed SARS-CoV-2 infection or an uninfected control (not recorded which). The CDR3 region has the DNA TGCGCCAGCAGCTTGAGGGGGGACTTGCAGTACTTC. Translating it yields CASSLRGDLQYF.